The 27 T cell receptor beta chains listed next were all sequenced from one sample in a study of shared clonotypes between healthy human individuals. The method was immunoSEQ multiplex PCR; TCRdb's version includes in-frame clones alone and lacks a portion of them. The sample includes about 490,000 clones, approximately 80% of them seen just once. Sequenced: PBMCs. The receptors here all came from a middle-aged woman in good health. Some clones in this sample may be carry-over from other donors' samples.

In this sample, this clone turned up a few times. This chain's CDR3 is CASSESGTGAYEQYF. CDR3 nucleotides: TGTGCCAGCAGTGAATCCGGGACAGGAGCCTACGAGCAGTACTTC. The chain has TRBV6-1 and TRBJ2-7; TRBD1 matches at 8 bases. This CDR3 contains 15 residues. Unmatched junction bases numbered 5, after V lost 2 bases and J lost 2 bases. CDR1 is MNHNS and CDR2 is SASEGT in the germline V gene.

CDR3 in amino acids: CASSSSSGTDTQYF. The CDR3 bases are TGTGCCAGCAGTTCATCTAGCGGCACAGATACGCAGTATTTT. The chain uses TRBV6-5 and TRBJ2-3; possible D gene TRBD2, 6 bases. CDR1 is MNHEY and CDR2 is SVGAGI in the germline V gene. The V gene lost 4 bases and the J gene lost 1 base, with 9 bases spanning the gap. The CDR3 is 14 amino acids.

This clone was counted between two and nine times. J is TRBJ2-3 and V is TRBV7-2, with 9 bases fitting TRBD2. V shed 4 bases and J 3 bases; nucleotides not matched to a gene: 8. From germline, CDR1 is SGHTA and CDR2 FQGNSA. CDR3 length equals 16 residues. CDR3 amino acids: CASSSRSGSSTDTQYF. The CDR3 DNA follows: TGTGCCAGCAGCTCTCGTAGCGGGAGTAGTACAGATACGCAGTATTTT.

This clone was observed at least ten times. The genes are TRBV12-5 and TRBJ2-5; 10 bases line up with TRBD1. The CDR3 is made up of 16 amino acids. Germline CDR1 reads LGHNT; CDR2 reads FRNRAP. The V and J ends lost 1 base and 5 bases, in that order; junction bases with no gene match: 7. In DNA, the CDR3 is TGTGCTAGTGGTTTGGGGTTGACAGGGGGCACGGAGACCCAGTACTTC. This sequence encodes CASGLGLTGGTETQYF.

This chain connects TRBV30 to TRBJ1-2, with D possibly matching TRBD1 (6 bases). The CDR3 totals 14 residues. The V gene lost 2 bases and the J gene lost 4 bases, with 14 bases spanning the gap. Germline V gene data show CDR1 as GTSNPN and CDR2 as SVGIG (reference sequence). The CDR3 DNA is TGTGCCTGGAGTAGGGGGGACCGGCGCTATGGCTACACCTTC. Protein sequence: CAWSRGDRRYGYTF.

The chain employs TRBV6-5 and TRBJ2-5; D gene unclear. CDR1 is MNHEY and CDR2 is SVGAGI in the germline V gene. The CDR3 has 16 amino acids. V lost 0 bases and J 4 bases, leaving 15 bases between the germline ends. The CDR3 sequence is CASSYSTPQNAETQYF. CDR3 sequence (DNA): TGTGCCAGCAGTTACTCGACTCCACAAAATGCAGAGACCCAGTACTTC.

This clone was detected many times. This CDR3 is CAISGGTSGNYEQYF. In DNA, the CDR3 is TGTGCCATCAGTGGGGGGACTAGCGGGAACTACGAGCAGTACTTC. This chain connects TRBV10-3 to TRBJ2-7; TRBD2 agrees at 13 bases. Germline V gene lookup returns CDR1 ENHRY and CDR2 SYGVKD. This CDR3 spans 15 amino acids. After removal of 4 bases from V and 3 bases from J, the junction contained 3 bases not matched to a gene.

J is TRBJ2-1 and V is TRBV27; D assignment may be TRBD1 or TRBD2 (5 bases each). Germline V gene sequence: CDR1 MNHEY, CDR2 SMNVEV (reference sequence). This CDR3 has 12 amino acids. Trimming took off 6 bases at V and 11 bases at J, with 14 bases between the two ends. CDR3 sequence reads: CASSIKLGQQFF. CDR3 coding DNA: TGTGCCAGCAGCATAAAATTGGGACAGCAGTTCTTC.

The genes are TRBV7-2 and TRBJ2-5; D perhaps matches TRBD1 (7 bases). CDR1 SGHTA and CDR2 FQGNSA come from the germline V gene. CDR3 size: 14 residues. With 5 bases removed from V and 3 bases from J, the gap between germline ends came to 13 bases. The CDR3: CASSAQGGEETQYF. The DNA of the CDR3 is TGTGCCAGCAGCGCCCAGGGGGGAGAAGAGACCCAGTACTTC.

This clone was recorded once. The chain uses TRBV11-2 and TRBJ2-7; 10 positions match TRBD2. The CDR3 totals 16 residues. From germline, CDR1 is SGHAT and CDR2 FQNNGV. Trimming cost V 1 base and J 2 bases; bases outside gene matches: 5. CDR3 loop: CASSLVGSGRPYEQYF. CDR3 nucleotides: TGTGCCAGCAGCTTAGTGGGTAGCGGGAGGCCCTACGAGCAGTACTTC.

This chain links TRBV7-2 with TRBJ2-5; D is tentatively TRBD1 or TRBD2 (5 bases each). The CDR3 is 15 amino acids. Germline V gene data show CDR1 as SGHTA and CDR2 as FQGNSA. Trimming took 0 bases from V and 3 from J, leaving 11 bases between them. In DNA form, the CDR3 reads TGTGCCAGCAGCTTAGCCGGGACGGTGAAAGAGACCCAGTACTTC. Its translation is CASSLAGTVKETQYF.

CDR3 DNA sequence: TGTGCCAGCAGCTTAAGGGGACAGAGAGACAATGAGCAGTTCTTC. Amino acids: CASSLRGQRDNEQFF. The chain carries TRBV7-3 and TRBJ2-1; 7 nucleotides line up with TRBD1. Germline trimming cut 1 base from V and 5 bases from J; bases unmatched to any gene: 5. Germline CDR1 and CDR2: SGHTA and FQGTGA. CDR3 size: 15 residues.

This clone appeared once. The V call is TRBV7-9, the J call TRBJ2-7, with D hard to call. This CDR3 region has 13 residues. CDR1 SEHNR and CDR2 FQNEAQ come from the germline V gene (reference sequence). V was trimmed by 3 bases and J by 2 bases, leaving 8 bases between them. CDR3 nucleotides: TGTGCCAGCAGCTTCGAGCTCCCCTACGAGCAGTACTTC. It is translated as CASSFELPYEQYF.

The chain joins TRBV27 to TRBJ1-5; no clear D gene. The CDR3 spans 13 residues. Deletions cut 5 bases from V and 5 bases from J, with 10 bases between. Germline V gene lookup returns CDR1 MNHEY and CDR2 SMNVEV (reference sequence). The CDR3 loop reads CASSPNLYQPQHF. The CDR3 DNA reads TGTGCCAGCAGTCCGAATTTATATCAGCCCCAGCATTTT.

This clone was seen at least ten times. Other nucleotide sequences in the sample specify the same CDR3. The chain links TRBV28 to TRBJ2-1; the match to TRBD2 covers 8 bases. CDR3 length: 15 residues. In germline, CDR1 is MDHEN, CDR2 SYDVKM. V trimming: 6 bases; J trimming: 0 bases; junction bases outside the gene matches: 4. The CDR3 DNA follows: TGTGCCAGCAGACCCACTAGCGGCTCCTACAATGAGCAGTTCTTC. This sequence encodes CASRPTSGSYNEQFF.

The chain recombines TRBV4-2 with TRBJ2-5, with TRBD2 matching 7 bases. The V and J ends lost 1 base and 5 bases, in that order; junction bases with no gene match: 13. The CDR3 sequence is 17 residues long. CDR1 LGHNA and CDR2 YNFKEQ come from the germline V gene. DNA of the CDR3: TGTGCCAGCAGCCAAGGGGAAGGGGCGGGAGTTGCCGAGACCCAGTACTTC. It specifies CASSQGEGAGVAETQYF.

This clone was seen repeatedly, ten times or more. Other nucleotide sequences in the sample specify the same CDR3. The V and J genes are TRBV7-2 and TRBJ2-1, with TRBD1 matching over 8 bases. With V trimmed by 5 bases and J by 6 bases, 9 bases remained unmatched. CDR1 is SGHTA, CDR2 FQGNSA, per germline. The CDR3 consists of 15 residues. This CDR3 reads CASSDRDRLGNEQFF. CDR3 DNA sequence: TGTGCCAGCAGCGACCGGGACAGGTTGGGCAATGAGCAGTTCTTC.

The chain has TRBV7-2 and TRBJ2-4; D tentatively fits TRBD1 or TRBD2 (5 bases each). The CDR3 totals 14 residues. Germline V gene lookup returns CDR1 SGHTA and CDR2 FQGNSA. V was pared by 3 bases and J by 9 bases, with 15 bases between. Here the CDR3 DNA reads TGTGCCAGCAGCTTGAGGGCAGGGACGGTCATTCAGTACTTC. Encoded protein: CASSLRAGTVIQYF.

The rearrangement uses TRBV27 and TRBJ1-5; 7 bases match TRBD1. The CDR3 is 17 residues long. Germline trimming cut 3 bases from V and 2 bases from J; bases unmatched to any gene: 10. Germline CDR1 and CDR2: MNHEY and SMNVEV (reference sequence). The CDR3 spells CASSFAFDREGNQPQHF. The CDR3 bases are TGTGCCAGCAGTTTCGCCTTCGACAGGGAGGGCAATCAGCCCCAGCATTTT.

For the CDR3, the DNA is TGTGCCAGCAGCCTTACCGACAGCCTGGCCATTCAGTACTTC. Translating it yields CASSLTDSLAIQYF. The V call is TRBV9, the J call TRBJ2-4; D is perhaps TRBD1 (5 bases). V was clipped by 4 bases and J by 9 bases, with 17 bases between them. The CDR3 covers 14 residues. The germline V gene has CDR1 SGDLS and CDR2 YYNGEE.

V and J are TRBV9 and TRBJ1-1; the match to TRBD1 covers 7 bases. Germline V gene data show CDR1 as SGDLS and CDR2 as YYNGEE. The junction had 3 bases not matched to a gene; V was cut back by 3 bases and J by 1 base. This CDR3 contains 14 residues. The CDR3 here is CASSARDRNTEAFF. Written as DNA, the CDR3 is TGTGCCAGCAGCGCAAGGGACAGGAACACTGAAGCTTTCTTT.

The chain combines TRBV7-2 with TRBJ2-7; 11 nucleotides match TRBD2. Unmatched junction bases numbered 12, after V lost 4 bases and J lost 7 bases. The CDR3 runs to 16 residues. CDR1 is SGHTA and CDR2 is FQGNSA in the germline V gene. The CDR3 reads CASSYRLAGTPKEQYF. The CDR3 DNA follows: TGTGCCAGCAGCTATCGACTAGCGGGGACCCCAAAGGAGCAGTACTTC.

J is TRBJ2-7 and V is TRBV30; unclear D gene. The CDR3 extends over 12 amino acids. The ends were cut back, 0 bases at V and 6 bases at J, with 9 bases in the middle. The V gene's germline CDR1 is GTSNPN and CDR2 SVGIG (reference sequence). The CDR3 loop reads CAWSVPLGEQYF. Here the CDR3 DNA reads TGTGCCTGGAGTGTACCCCTAGGCGAGCAGTACTTC. The variable domain in full, with the rest retrieved from reference TRBV30 and TRBJ2-7, is SQTIHQWPATLVQPVGSPLSLECTVEGTSNPNLYWYRQAAGRGLQLLFYSVGIGQISSEVPQNLSASRPQDRQFILSSKKLLLSDSGFYLCAWSVPLGEQYFGPGTRLTVT.

This chain links TRBV28 with TRBJ2-7; tentatively, D is TRBD1 or TRBD2 (5 bases each). CDR3 size: 17 residues. Germline CDR1 MDHEN, CDR2 SYDVKM. With 6 bases removed from V and 0 bases from J, the gap between germline ends came to 21 bases. The CDR3 protein is CASSLPRGAGASYEQYF. In DNA, the CDR3 is TGTGCCAGCAGCTTACCCAGAGGGGCGGGCGCCTCCTACGAGCAGTACTTC.

The J gene is TRBJ1-5, the V gene TRBV7-8; 7 bases agree with TRBD1. V lost 1 base to trimming and J lost 4 bases; unmatched junction nucleotides: 7. Germline CDR1 is SGHVS and CDR2 is FQNEAQ. The CDR3 extends over 16 amino acids. CDR3 region: CASSLDLTGTNQPQHF. The CDR3 DNA reads TGTGCCAGCAGCTTAGACCTGACAGGGACTAATCAGCCCCAGCATTTT.

V and J are TRBV28 and TRBJ1-2; no clear D gene. The length of the CDR3 is 14 residues. V lost 3 bases and J lost 2, with 10 bases in between. CDR1 is MDHEN, CDR2 SYDVKM, per germline. The CDR3, as DNA: TGTGCCAGCAGTTTTCCGCACCCGAACTATGGCTACACCTTC. This translates into CASSFPHPNYGYTF.

This clone came up a few times. The rearrangement joins TRBV11-1 to TRBJ2-2; no firm D call. Germline V gene lookup returns CDR1 SGHAT and CDR2 FQDESV (reference sequence). V gave up 6 bases and J gave up 4 bases, with 12 bases separating them. The CDR3 consists of 14 residues. Here the CDR3 reads CASRPNPPTGELFF. The DNA for the CDR3 is TGTGCCAGCAGACCCAACCCCCCCACCGGGGAGCTGTTTTTT.